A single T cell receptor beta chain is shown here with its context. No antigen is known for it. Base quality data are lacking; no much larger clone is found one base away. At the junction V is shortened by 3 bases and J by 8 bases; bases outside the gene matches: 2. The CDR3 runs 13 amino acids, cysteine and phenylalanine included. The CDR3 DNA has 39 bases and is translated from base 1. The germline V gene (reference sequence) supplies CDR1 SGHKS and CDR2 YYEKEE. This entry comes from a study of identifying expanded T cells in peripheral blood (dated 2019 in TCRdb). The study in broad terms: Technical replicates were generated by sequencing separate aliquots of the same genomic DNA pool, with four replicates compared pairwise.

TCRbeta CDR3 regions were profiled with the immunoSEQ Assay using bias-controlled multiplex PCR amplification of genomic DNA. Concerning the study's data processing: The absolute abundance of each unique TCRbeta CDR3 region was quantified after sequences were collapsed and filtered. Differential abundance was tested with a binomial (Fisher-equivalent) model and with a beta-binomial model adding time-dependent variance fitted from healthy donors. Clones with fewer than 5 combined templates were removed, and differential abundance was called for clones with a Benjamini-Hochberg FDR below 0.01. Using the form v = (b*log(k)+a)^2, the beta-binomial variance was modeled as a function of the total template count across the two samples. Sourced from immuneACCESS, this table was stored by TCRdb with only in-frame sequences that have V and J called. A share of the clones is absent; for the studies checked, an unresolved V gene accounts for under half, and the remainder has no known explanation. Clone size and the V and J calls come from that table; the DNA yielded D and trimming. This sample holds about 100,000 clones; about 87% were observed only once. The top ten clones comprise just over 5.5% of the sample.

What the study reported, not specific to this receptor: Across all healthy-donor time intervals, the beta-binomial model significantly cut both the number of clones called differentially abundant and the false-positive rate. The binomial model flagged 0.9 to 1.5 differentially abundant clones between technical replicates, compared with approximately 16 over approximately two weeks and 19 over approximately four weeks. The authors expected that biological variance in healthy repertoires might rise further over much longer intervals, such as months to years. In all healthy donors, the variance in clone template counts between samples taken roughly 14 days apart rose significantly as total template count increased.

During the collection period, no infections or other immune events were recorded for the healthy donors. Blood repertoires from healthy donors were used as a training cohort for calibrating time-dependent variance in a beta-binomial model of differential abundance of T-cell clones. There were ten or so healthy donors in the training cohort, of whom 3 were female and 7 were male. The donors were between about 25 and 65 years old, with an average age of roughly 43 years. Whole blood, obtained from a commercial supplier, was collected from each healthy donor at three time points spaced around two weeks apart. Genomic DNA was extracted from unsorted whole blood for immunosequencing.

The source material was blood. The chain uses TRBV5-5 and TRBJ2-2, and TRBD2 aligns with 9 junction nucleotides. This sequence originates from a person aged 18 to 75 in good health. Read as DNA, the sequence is TGTGCCAGCAGCTCTACTAGCGGGGGGGAGCTGTTTTTT. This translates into CASSSTSGGELFF.